The entry below describes one T cell receptor (beta chain). Trimming took 2 bases from V and 5 from J, leaving 11 bases between them. This CDR3 spans 14 amino acids. Germline V gives CDR1 SGHTA, CDR2 FQGTGA. These data come from a study of T-cell memory formation after mild COVID-19. TCRdb re-analysed the 5' RACE reads in MiXCR, keeping a single row per CDR3 protein. The profile shows approximately 250,000 distinct CDR3 sequences, approximately 15% of them singletons. Sequencing was done on a sample of PBMCs or a T cell subset sorted from them (not recorded which). The gene calls are TRBV7-3 and TRBJ2-3; a weak D match, TRBD1 (5 bases). The TCR was taken from an adult woman who had mild COVID-19 (a few samples of this study predate the infection). Cell type and time point are not known. CDR3 bases: TGTGCCAGCAGCTTAGGCCCAACAGGAGATACGCAGTATTTT. As protein: CASSLGPTGDTQYF.